This T cell receptor beta chain was documented in a study of cytomegalovirus exposure and HLA in healthy donors. General observations from the study: Later work associated 16,951 TCR beta sequences with HLA alleles at 0.05 false discovery rate.

The PCR contained 60 Vbeta and 13 Jbeta primers. The method was immunoSEQ multiplex PCR; TCRdb's version includes in-frame clones alone and lacks a portion of them. The sample has around 150,000 clones, around 79% seen once. As regards this clone: Its antigen remains unknown.

The CDR3 extends over 17 amino acids. In germline, CDR1 is LNHDA, CDR2 SQIVND (reference sequence). V dropped 4 bases and J dropped 0 bases, with 16 bases sitting between them. This sequence was found in a man between 18 and 29 years old in good health and CMV-seronegative. The chain is built from TRBV19 and TRBJ1-5; maybe TRBD1 (6 bases). Sample: PBMCs. The chain's CDR3 is CASSTLTGTSSNQPQHF. The CDR3 nucleotides are TGTGCCAGTAGTACCCTCACCGGGACATCTAGCAATCAGCCCCAGCATTTT.